The T cell receptor beta chain described here comes from a study of beta chain features in type 1 diabetes. Study results and caveats: Type 1 diabetes patients showed a moderate but significant shortening of TCRB CDR3s in all four CD4+ subsets. Naive, central memory and Treg TCRB repertoires appeared more alike in patients than in healthy donors.

TCRB transcripts that were expressed got sequenced, as all of the isolated RNA had been reverse transcribed. Measured with immunoSEQ multiplex PCR; TCRdb has only the in-frame clones, and not every one. The sample records under 130,000 clones, 25% to 35% being singletons. Of note for this clone: Its antigen remains unidentified.

The germline V gene encodes CDR1 SGHTA and CDR2 FQGTGA. CDR3 length equals 13 residues. V was shortened by 0 bases and J by 9 bases, with 11 bases between the two germline ends. This sequence originates from a woman under 30 with type 1 diabetes. The chain links TRBV7-3 to TRBJ1-1; D is undetermined. The sample taken for sequencing was central memory CD4+ T cells from blood. CDR3 protein: CASSLTGGYQAFF. In nucleotides, the CDR3 is TGTGCCAGCAGCTTAACCGGCGGCTACCAAGCTTTCTTT.